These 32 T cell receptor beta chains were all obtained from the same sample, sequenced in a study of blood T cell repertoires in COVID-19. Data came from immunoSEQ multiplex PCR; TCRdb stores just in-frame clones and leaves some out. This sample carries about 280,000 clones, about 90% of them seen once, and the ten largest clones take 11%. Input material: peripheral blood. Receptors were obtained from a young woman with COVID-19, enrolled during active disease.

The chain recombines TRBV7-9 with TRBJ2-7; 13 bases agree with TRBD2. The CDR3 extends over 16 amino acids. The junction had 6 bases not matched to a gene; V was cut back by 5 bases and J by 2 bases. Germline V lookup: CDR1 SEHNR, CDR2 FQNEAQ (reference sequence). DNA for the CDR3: TGTGCCAGCAGCGAACCTACTAGCGGGGGGGCCTACGAGCAGTACTTC. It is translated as CASSEPTSGGAYEQYF.

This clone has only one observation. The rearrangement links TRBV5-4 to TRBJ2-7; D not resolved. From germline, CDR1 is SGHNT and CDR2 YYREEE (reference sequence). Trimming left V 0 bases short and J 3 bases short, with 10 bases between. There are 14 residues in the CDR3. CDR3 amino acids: CASSLVPSVYEQYF. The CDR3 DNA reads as TGTGCCAGCAGCTTGGTTCCTAGTGTCTACGAGCAGTACTTC. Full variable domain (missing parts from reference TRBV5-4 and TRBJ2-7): ETGVTQSPTHLIKTRGQQVTLRCSSQSGHNTVSWYQQALGQGPQFIFQYYREEENGRGNFPPRFSGLQFPNYSSELNVNALELDDSALYLCASSLVPSVYEQYFGPGTRLTVT.

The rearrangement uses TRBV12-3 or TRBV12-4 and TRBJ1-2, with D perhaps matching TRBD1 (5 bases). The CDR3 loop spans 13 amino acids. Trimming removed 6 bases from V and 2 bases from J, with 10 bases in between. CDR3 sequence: CASSRQGNYGYTF. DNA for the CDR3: TGTGCCAGCAGCCGCCAGGGCAACTATGGCTACACCTTC.

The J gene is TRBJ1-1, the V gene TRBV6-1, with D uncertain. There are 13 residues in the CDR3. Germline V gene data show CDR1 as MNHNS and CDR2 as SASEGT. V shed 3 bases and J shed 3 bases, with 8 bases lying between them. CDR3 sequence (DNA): TGTGCCAGCAGTGATGAGGTATACACTGAAGCTTTCTTT. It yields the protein CASSDEVYTEAFF.

The CDR3: CASSEGTSPPEQYF. The CDR3 region has the DNA TGTGCCAGCAGCGAGGGGACTAGTCCCCCCGAGCAGTACTTC. This chain connects TRBV9 to TRBJ2-7; 8 bases agree with TRBD2. CDR3 length equals 14 residues. The V gene's germline CDR1 is SGDLS and CDR2 YYNGEE. Trimming took 3 bases from V and 6 from J; bases not matched to a gene: 8.

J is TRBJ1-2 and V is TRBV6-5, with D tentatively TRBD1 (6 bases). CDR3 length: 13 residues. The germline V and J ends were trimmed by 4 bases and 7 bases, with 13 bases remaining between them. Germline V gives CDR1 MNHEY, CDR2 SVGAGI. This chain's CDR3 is CASSSSTGGGYTF. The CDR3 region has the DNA TGTGCCAGCAGTTCATCGACAGGAGGTGGCTACACCTTC.

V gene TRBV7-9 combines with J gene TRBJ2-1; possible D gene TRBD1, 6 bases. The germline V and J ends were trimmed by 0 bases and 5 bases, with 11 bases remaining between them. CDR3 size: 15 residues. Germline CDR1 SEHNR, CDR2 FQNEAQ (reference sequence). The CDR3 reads CASSLAKGGHNEQFF. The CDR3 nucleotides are TGTGCCAGCAGCTTAGCGAAAGGGGGTCACAATGAGCAGTTCTTC.

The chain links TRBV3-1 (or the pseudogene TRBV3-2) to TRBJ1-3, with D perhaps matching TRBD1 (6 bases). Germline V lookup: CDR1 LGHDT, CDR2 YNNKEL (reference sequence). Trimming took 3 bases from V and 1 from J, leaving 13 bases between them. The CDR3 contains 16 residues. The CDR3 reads CASSQVGGASGNTIYF. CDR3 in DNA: TGTGCCAGCAGCCAGGTTGGGGGGGCGTCTGGAAACACCATATATTTT.

CDR3: CASSQAARVRFEQFF. In DNA form, the CDR3 reads TGTGCCAGCAGCCAAGCGGCCAGGGTGAGGTTTGAGCAGTTCTTC. The chain uses TRBV3-1 (or the pseudogene TRBV3-2) and TRBJ2-1; maybe TRBD1 (5 bases). This CDR3 has 15 residues. Germline CDR1 is LGHDT and CDR2 is YNNKEL (reference sequence). Trimming shortened V by 1 base and J by 9 bases, and 16 bases separated the two germline ends.

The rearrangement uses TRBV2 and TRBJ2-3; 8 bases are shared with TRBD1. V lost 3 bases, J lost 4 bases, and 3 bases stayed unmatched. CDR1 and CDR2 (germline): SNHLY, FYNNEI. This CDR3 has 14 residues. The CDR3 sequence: CASSDVRGPDTQYF. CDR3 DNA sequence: TGTGCCAGCAGTGACGTCAGGGGGCCAGATACGCAGTATTTT.

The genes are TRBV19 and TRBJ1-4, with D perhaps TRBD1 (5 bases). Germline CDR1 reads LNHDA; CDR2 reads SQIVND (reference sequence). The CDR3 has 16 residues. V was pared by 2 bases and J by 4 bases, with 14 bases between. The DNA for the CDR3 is TGTGCCAGTAGTATAAACCTGGCCAGGGTTAATGAAAAACTGTTTTTT. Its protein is CASSINLARVNEKLFF.

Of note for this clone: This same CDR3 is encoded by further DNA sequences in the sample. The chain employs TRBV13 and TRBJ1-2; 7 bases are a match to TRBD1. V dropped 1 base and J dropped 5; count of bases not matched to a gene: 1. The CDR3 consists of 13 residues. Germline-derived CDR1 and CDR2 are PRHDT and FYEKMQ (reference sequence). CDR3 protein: CASSLDRGYGYTF. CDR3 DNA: TGTGCCAGCAGCTTAGACAGGGGTTATGGCTACACCTTC.

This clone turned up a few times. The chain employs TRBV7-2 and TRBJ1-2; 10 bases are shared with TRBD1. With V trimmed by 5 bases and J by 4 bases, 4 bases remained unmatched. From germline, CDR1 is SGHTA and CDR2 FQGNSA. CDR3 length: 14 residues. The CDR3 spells CASSAGTGAYGYTF. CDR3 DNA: TGTGCCAGCAGCGCCGGGACAGGGGCCTATGGCTACACCTTC.

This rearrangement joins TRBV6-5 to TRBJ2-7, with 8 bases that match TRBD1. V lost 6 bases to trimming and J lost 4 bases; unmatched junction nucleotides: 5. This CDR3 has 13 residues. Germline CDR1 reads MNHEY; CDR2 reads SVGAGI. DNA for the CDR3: TGTGCCAGCAGCATCCAGGGGGCGTACGAGCAGTACTTC. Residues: CASSIQGAYEQYF.

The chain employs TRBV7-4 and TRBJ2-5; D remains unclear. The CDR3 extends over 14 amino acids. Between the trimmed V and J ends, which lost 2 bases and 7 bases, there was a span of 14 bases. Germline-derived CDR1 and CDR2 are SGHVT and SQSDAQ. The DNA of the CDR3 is TGTGCCAGCAGCTTACCTGACTGCTCCGGGACCCAGTACTTC. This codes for CASSLPDCSGTQYF. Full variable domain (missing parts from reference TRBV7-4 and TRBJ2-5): GAGVSQSPRYKVAKRGRDVALRCDSISGHVTLYWYRQTLGQGSEVLTYSQSDAQRDKSGRPSGRFSAERPERSVSTLKIQRTEQGDSAVYLCASSLPDCSGTQYFGPGTRLLVL.

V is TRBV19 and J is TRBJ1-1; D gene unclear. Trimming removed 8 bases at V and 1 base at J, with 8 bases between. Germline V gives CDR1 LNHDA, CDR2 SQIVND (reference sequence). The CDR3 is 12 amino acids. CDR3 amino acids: CASRNGNTEAFF. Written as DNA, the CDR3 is TGTGCCAGTCGTAACGGGAACACTGAAGCTTTCTTT.

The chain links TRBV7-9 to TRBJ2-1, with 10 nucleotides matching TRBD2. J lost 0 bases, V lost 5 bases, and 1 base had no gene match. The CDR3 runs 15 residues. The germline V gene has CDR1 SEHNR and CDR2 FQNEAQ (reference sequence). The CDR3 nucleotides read TGTGCCAGCAGCCCTAGCGGGGGCTCCTACAATGAGCAGTTCTTC. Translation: CASSPSGGSYNEQFF.

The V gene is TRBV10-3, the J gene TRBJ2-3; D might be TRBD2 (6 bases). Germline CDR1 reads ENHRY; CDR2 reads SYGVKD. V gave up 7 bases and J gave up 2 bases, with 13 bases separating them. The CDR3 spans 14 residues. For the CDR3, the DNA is TGTGCCATCACCGCGGGACTCTCCACAGATACGCAGTATTTT. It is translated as CAITAGLSTDTQYF.

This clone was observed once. The CDR3 sequence is CASSEAETEAFF. The DNA of the CDR3 is TGTGCCAGCAGTGAAGCAGAGACAGAAGCTTTCTTT. The chain employs TRBV25-1 and TRBJ1-1; no clear D. The ends were cut back, 2 bases at V and 8 bases at J, with 9 bases in the middle. Germline CDR1 is MGHDK and CDR2 is SYGVNS. The CDR3 contains 12 residues.

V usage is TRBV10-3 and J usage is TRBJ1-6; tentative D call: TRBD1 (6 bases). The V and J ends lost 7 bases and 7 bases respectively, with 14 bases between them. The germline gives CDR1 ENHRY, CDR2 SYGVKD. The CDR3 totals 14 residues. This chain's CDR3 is CAITTDSGNSPLHF. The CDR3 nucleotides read TGTGCCATCACTACGGACAGTGGCAATTCACCCCTCCACTTT.

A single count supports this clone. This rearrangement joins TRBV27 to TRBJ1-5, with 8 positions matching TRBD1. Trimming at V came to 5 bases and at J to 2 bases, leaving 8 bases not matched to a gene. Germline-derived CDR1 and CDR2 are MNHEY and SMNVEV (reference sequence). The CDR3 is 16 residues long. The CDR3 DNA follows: TGTGCCAGCAGTGTGAGGACAGGGAGTGGCAATCAGCCCCAGCATTTT. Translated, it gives CASSVRTGSGNQPQHF.

The CDR3 region is CASGRTGNEKLFF. CDR3 bases: TGCGCCAGCGGTCGGACAGGGAATGAAAAACTGTTTTTT. The V gene is TRBV5-1, the J gene TRBJ1-4; 8 positions agree with TRBD1. This CDR3 spans 13 amino acids. Germline CDR1 and CDR2: SGHRS and YFSETQ. After removal of 7 bases from V and 5 bases from J, the junction contained 4 bases not matched to a gene.

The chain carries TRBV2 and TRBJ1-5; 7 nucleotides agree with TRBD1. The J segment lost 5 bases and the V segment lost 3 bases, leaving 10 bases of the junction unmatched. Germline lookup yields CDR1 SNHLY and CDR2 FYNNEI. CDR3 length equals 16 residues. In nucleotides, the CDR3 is TGTGCCAGCAGTGAGAGTAGAGGGGGCACGGATCAGCCCCAGCATTTT. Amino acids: CASSESRGGTDQPQHF.

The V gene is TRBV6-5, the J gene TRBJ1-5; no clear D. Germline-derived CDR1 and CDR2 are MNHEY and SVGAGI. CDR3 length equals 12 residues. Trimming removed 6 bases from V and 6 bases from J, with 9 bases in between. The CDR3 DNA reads TGTGCCAGCAGACGGGAGGGTCAGCCCCAGCATTTT. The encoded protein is CASRREGQPQHF.

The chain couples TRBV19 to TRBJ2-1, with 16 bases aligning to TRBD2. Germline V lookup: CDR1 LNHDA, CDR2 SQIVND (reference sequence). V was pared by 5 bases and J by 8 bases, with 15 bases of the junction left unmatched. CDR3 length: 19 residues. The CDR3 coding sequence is TGTGCCAGTAGTTACCGGCCGGGACTAGCGGGGGGGAGGTCGGATGAGCAGTTCTTC. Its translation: CASSYRPGLAGGRSDEQFF.

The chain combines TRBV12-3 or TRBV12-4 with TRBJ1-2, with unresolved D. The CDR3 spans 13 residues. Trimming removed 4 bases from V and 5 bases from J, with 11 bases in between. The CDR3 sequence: CASSSSGDYGYTF. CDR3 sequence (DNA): TGTGCCAGCAGTTCCTCGGGAGATTATGGCTACACCTTC.

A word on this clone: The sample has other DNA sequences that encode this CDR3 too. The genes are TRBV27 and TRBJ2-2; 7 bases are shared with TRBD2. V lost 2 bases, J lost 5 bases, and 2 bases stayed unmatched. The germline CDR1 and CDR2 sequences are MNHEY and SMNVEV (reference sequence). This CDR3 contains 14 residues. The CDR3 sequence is CASSLLGGTGELFF. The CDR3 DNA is TGTGCCAGCAGTTTACTGGGGGGGACCGGGGAGCTGTTTTTT.

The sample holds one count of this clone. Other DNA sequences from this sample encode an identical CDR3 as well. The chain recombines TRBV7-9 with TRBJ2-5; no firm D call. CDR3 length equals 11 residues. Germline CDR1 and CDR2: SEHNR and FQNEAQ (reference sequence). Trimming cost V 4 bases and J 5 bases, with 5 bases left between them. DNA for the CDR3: TGTGCCAGCAGCTCCGGGGAGACCCAGTACTTC. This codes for CASSSGETQYF.

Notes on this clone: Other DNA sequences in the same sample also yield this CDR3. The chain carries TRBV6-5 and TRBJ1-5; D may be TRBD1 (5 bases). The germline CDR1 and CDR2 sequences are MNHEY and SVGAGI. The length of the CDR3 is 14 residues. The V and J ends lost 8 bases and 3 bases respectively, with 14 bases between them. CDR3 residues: CASSRQGNNQPQHF. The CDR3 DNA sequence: TGTGCCAGCTCCCGGCAGGGAAACAATCAGCCCCAGCATTTT.

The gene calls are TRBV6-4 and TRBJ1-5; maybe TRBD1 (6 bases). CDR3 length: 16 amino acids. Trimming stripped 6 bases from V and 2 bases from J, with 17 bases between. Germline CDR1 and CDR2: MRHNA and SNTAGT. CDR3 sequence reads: CASRLHRVLCNQPQHF. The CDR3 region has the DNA TGTGCCAGCAGATTGCACAGGGTACTGTGCAATCAGCCCCAGCATTTT.

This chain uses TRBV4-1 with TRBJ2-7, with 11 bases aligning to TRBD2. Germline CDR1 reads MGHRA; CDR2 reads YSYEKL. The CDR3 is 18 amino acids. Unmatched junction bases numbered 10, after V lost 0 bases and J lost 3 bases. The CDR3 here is CASSQDGIGTSGFYEQYF. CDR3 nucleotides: TGCGCCAGCAGCCAAGATGGAATAGGGACTAGCGGATTCTACGAGCAGTACTTC.

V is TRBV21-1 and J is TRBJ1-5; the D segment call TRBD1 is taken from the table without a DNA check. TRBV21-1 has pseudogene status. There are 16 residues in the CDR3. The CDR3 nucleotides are TGTGCCAGCAGCAAACTACCACAGGCGCACAATCAGCCCCAGCATTTT. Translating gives CASSKLPQAHNQPQHF.